These 28 T cell receptor beta chains share one sample of origin, sequenced in a study of OX40 agonist ivuxolimab in advanced cancers. Measured with immunoSEQ multiplex PCR; TCRdb has only the in-frame clones, and not every one. The data contain over 55,000 clones, 94% of them seen just once; the ten biggest clones take up about a sixth. The sample consisted of CD4+ or CD8+ T cells sorted from blood, taken in a trial of the OX40 agonist ivuxolimab. These receptors all stem from an adult with an advanced solid tumor such as melanoma, head and neck, liver or kidney cancer.

The chain is built from TRBV6-6 and TRBJ2-3, with 10 bases lining up with TRBD1. V trimming: 5 bases; J trimming: 6 bases; junction bases outside the gene matches: 11. This CDR3 spans 16 amino acids. Germline lookup yields CDR1 MNHNY and CDR2 SVGAGI (reference sequence). The CDR3 sequence is CASSNRQGAAGDTQYF. In nucleotides, the CDR3 is TGTGCCAGCAGTAACAGACAGGGGGCAGCCGGGGATACGCAGTATTTT.

In this sample, this clone turned up once. The genes are TRBV30 and TRBJ1-1; weak D call: TRBD1 (6 bases). Germline CDR1 is GTSNPN and CDR2 is SVGIG (reference sequence). Trimming cost V 3 bases and J 3 bases, with 17 bases left between them. This CDR3 has 15 amino acids. This CDR3 is CAWSYGPQGYTEAFF. The CDR3 DNA sequence: TGTGCCTGGAGCTATGGCCCACAGGGCTACACTGAAGCTTTCTTT.

V usage is TRBV4-3 and J usage is TRBJ1-2; TRBD1 is a possible D gene (6 bases). CDR1 LGHNA and CDR2 YSLEER come from the germline V gene. V was shortened by 6 bases and J by 3 bases, with 17 bases between the two germline ends. The length of the CDR3 is 15 residues. The chain's CDR3 is CASRGLGGPDYGYTF. The CDR3 DNA follows: TGCGCCAGCAGGGGTTTAGGGGGTCCGGACTATGGCTACACCTTC.

The chain joins TRBV5-1 to TRBJ2-7, with TRBD1 matching over 8 bases. The CDR3 runs 15 residues. With 4 bases clipped from V and 3 bases from J, the junction kept 9 bases outside the gene matches. Germline assignment: CDR1 SGHRS and CDR2 YFSETQ. The CDR3 region has the DNA TGCGCCAGCAGCCCATCTACGGGGACAGGCTACGAGCAGTACTTC. It yields the protein CASSPSTGTGYEQYF.

The V and J genes are TRBV14 and TRBJ1-1; D unclear. In germline, CDR1 is SGHDN, CDR2 FVKESK. Trimming left V 0 bases short and J 0 bases short, with 5 bases between. CDR3 length equals 14 residues. This CDR3 is CASSQEPVNTEAFF. The DNA for the CDR3 is TGTGCCAGCAGCCAAGAGCCGGTGAACACTGAAGCTTTCTTT.

The J gene is TRBJ1-1, the V gene TRBV10-1; a possible D gene is TRBD1 (6 bases). The V end was cut by 6 bases, the J end by 5 bases, with 13 bases between. Germline lookup yields CDR1 WNHNN and CDR2 SYGVQD (reference sequence). The CDR3 spans 13 residues. The CDR3 protein is CASRAQGGTEAFF. Here the CDR3 DNA reads TGCGCCAGCAGGGCCCAAGGGGGGACTGAAGCTTTCTTT.

The chain has TRBV29-1 and TRBJ2-7; D is possibly TRBD1 (5 bases). The CDR3 has 14 amino acids. Germline V gene data show CDR1 as SQVTM and CDR2 as ANQGSEA. With 0 bases removed from V and 2 bases from J, the gap between germline ends came to 11 bases. The CDR3 reads CSVEDGQGTYEQYF. The CDR3 DNA follows: TGCAGCGTTGAAGATGGCCAGGGCACCTACGAGCAGTACTTC.

J is TRBJ1-2 and V is TRBV27, with unresolved D. The CDR3 spans 15 residues. Trimming removed 3 bases at V and 3 bases at J, with 14 bases between. Germline-derived CDR1 and CDR2 are MNHEY and SMNVEV (reference sequence). CDR3 amino acids: CASSLSGGGHYGYTF. The DNA of the CDR3 is TGTGCCAGCAGTTTGAGTGGCGGCGGGCACTATGGCTACACCTTC.

CDR3 DNA: TGTGCCAGTAGTGGGGGGGGCAGCTCAACCTACGAGCAGTACTTC. Translated: CASSGGGSSTYEQYF. The V call is TRBV19, the J call TRBJ2-7; possibly TRBD2 for D (7 bases). The CDR3 runs 15 residues. The V end was cut by 5 bases, the J end by 2 bases, with 16 bases between. Germline V lookup: CDR1 LNHDA, CDR2 SQIVND (reference sequence).

The chain is built from TRBV4-3 and TRBJ2-1; possible D gene TRBD2, 5 bases. This CDR3 region has 16 residues. CDR1 LGHNA and CDR2 YSLEER come from the germline V gene. V lost 0 bases, J lost 4 bases, and 13 bases lay in between. This chain's CDR3 is CASSQEEVTRYNEQFF. The CDR3 bases are TGCGCCAGCAGCCAAGAGGAGGTCACTAGGTACAATGAGCAGTTCTTC.

The V and J genes are TRBV7-9 and TRBJ2-6; TRBD2 might be the D (5 bases). Germline-derived CDR1 and CDR2 are SEHNR and FQNEAQ (reference sequence). This CDR3 has 19 amino acids. The germline V and J ends were trimmed by 4 bases and 0 bases, with 19 bases remaining between them. Here the CDR3 DNA reads TGTGCCAGCAGCTCCTCTTTACGCGGGTGGGGCTCTGGGGCCAACGTCCTGACTTTC. The encoded protein is CASSSSLRGWGSGANVLTF.

The rearrangement links TRBV5-1 to TRBJ2-1; no clear D gene. This CDR3 region has 14 residues. With 2 bases removed from V and 8 bases from J, the gap between germline ends came to 14 bases. Germline V gene lookup returns CDR1 SGHRS and CDR2 YFSETQ. CDR3 bases: TGCGCCAGCAGCTTTAACTCGTTCGTTGATGAGCAGTTCTTC. It encodes CASSFNSFVDEQFF. Full variable domain (rest looked up from reference TRBV5-1 and TRBJ2-1): KAGVTQTPRYLIKTRGQQVTLSCSPISGHRSVSWYQQTPGQGLQFLFEYFSETQRNKGNFPGRFSGRQFSNSRSEMNVSTLELGDSALYLCASSFNSFVDEQFFGPGTRLTVL.

V gene TRBV4-1 combines with J gene TRBJ1-2, with 12 nucleotides matching TRBD1. V was clipped by 5 bases and J by 3 bases; unmatched bases: 1. The CDR3 is 14 residues long. CDR1 is MGHRA, CDR2 YSYEKL, per germline. This CDR3 reads CASSGTGGYYGYTF. CDR3 bases: TGCGCCAGCAGCGGGACAGGGGGCTACTATGGCTACACCTTC.

The rearrangement uses TRBV27 and TRBJ2-4, with a possible D match to TRBD2 (6 bases). CDR1 is MNHEY, CDR2 SMNVEV, per germline (reference sequence). Between the trimmed V and J ends, which lost 2 bases and 9 bases, there was a span of 8 bases. This CDR3 is 12 amino acids long. The CDR3 coding sequence is TGTGCCAGCAGTTTAGGGGGGAGCATTCAGTACTTC. Residues: CASSLGGSIQYF.

The rearrangement joins TRBV28 to TRBJ2-5; D is unclear. With 2 bases removed from V and 5 bases from J, the gap between germline ends came to 12 bases. The CDR3 length is 14 residues. Germline-derived CDR1 and CDR2 are MDHEN and SYDVKM. CDR3 protein: CASSLRGPWETQYF. CDR3 bases: TGTGCCAGCAGTTTAAGAGGTCCGTGGGAGACCCAGTACTTC.

The chain recombines TRBV19 with TRBJ2-1; TRBD2 agrees at 7 bases. The CDR3 has 16 residues. The germline V gene encodes CDR1 LNHDA and CDR2 SQIVND (reference sequence). V lost 3 bases, J lost 0 bases, and 5 bases stayed unmatched. The CDR3 nucleotides are TGTGCCAGTAGTATCGGCGCGGGAGTCTCCTACAATGAGCAGTTCTTC. This gives the protein CASSIGAGVSYNEQFF.

V usage is TRBV5-6 and J usage is TRBJ1-1, with TRBD1 matching 7 bases. Unmatched junction bases numbered 7, after V lost 0 bases and J lost 8 bases. The CDR3 consists of 14 residues. Germline-derived CDR1 and CDR2 are SGHDT and YYEEEE. This chain's CDR3 is CASSLERGLIEAFF. DNA of the CDR3: TGTGCCAGCAGCTTGGAGAGGGGGCTTATAGAAGCTTTCTTT.

The chain uses TRBV29-1 and TRBJ2-1, with 7 nucleotides matching TRBD1. Trimming removed 4 bases from V and 12 bases from J; junction bases left unmatched: 12. Germline CDR1 and CDR2: SQVTM and ANQGSEA. The CDR3 is made up of 13 amino acids. For the CDR3, the DNA is TGCAGCGTTGTGGGCGGACAGGTCACTGGGCAGTTCTTC. Protein: CSVVGGQVTGQFF.

The V and J genes are TRBV27 and TRBJ2-7; 9 bases map to TRBD1. V was pared by 4 bases and J by 4 bases, with 5 bases of the junction left unmatched. Germline assignment: CDR1 MNHEY and CDR2 SMNVEV (reference sequence). The CDR3 contains 14 residues. In DNA form, the CDR3 reads TGTGCCAGCAGTTGGGGACAGGGAACTTACGAGCAGTACTTC. This sequence encodes CASSWGQGTYEQYF.

This chain joins TRBV19 and TRBJ2-1; 9 nucleotides agree with TRBD1. V was pared by 0 bases and J by 0 bases, with 9 bases of the junction left unmatched. There are 19 residues in the CDR3. Germline CDR1 is LNHDA and CDR2 is SQIVND (reference sequence). The CDR3 DNA reads as TGTGCCAGTAGTATAGATCGGAGACAGGGGGTTCCCTCCTACAATGAGCAGTTCTTC. This gives the protein CASSIDRRQGVPSYNEQFF.

The gene calls are TRBV21-1 and TRBJ1-3; the table names TRBD1, a call not compared with the DNA. TRBV21-1 is a pseudogene segment. The CDR3 contains 16 residues. CDR3 sequence reads: CASNPDRQNSGNTIYF. The CDR3 DNA sequence: TGTGCCAGCAACCCGGACAGACAGAACTCTGGAAACACCATATATTTT.

The chain combines TRBV19 with TRBJ1-1; D is perhaps TRBD1 (5 bases). V lost 9 bases, J lost 2 bases, and 16 bases lay in between. Germline CDR1 is LNHDA and CDR2 is SQIVND (reference sequence). The CDR3 runs 14 residues. The CDR3 region has the DNA TGTGCCAGAGCGTCGGGACCGGCTAACACTGAAGCTTTCTTT. Its protein is CARASGPANTEAFF.

The chain recombines TRBV19 with TRBJ1-2; the D is unclear. CDR1 is LNHDA, CDR2 SQIVND, per germline (reference sequence). The CDR3 extends over 12 amino acids. The V end was cut by 7 bases, the J end by 6 bases, with 12 bases between. The CDR3 coding sequence is TGTGCCAGTAATTCAGGAGATGATGGCTACACCTTC. This translates into CASNSGDDGYTF.

This chain links TRBV6-5 with TRBJ1-2, with TRBD1 identical over 9 bases. The CDR3 sequence is 15 residues long. Losses at the gene ends were 2 bases for V and 8 bases for J; bases not matched to a gene: 9. The germline V gene encodes CDR1 MNHEY and CDR2 SVGAGI. The CDR3 is CASSYGTGGVWGYTF. CDR3 bases: TGTGCCAGCAGTTACGGCACAGGGGGCGTGTGGGGCTACACCTTC.

The V gene is TRBV27, the J gene TRBJ1-5, with TRBD1 as a possible D gene (5 bases). Trimming cost V 2 bases and J 5 bases, with 16 bases left between them. The CDR3 runs 16 residues. In germline, CDR1 is MNHEY, CDR2 SMNVEV (reference sequence). CDR3 region: CASSLLVTGTHQPQHF. DNA for the CDR3: TGTGCCAGCAGTTTACTAGTAACGGGGACTCATCAGCCCCAGCATTTT.

The rearrangement links TRBV5-8 to TRBJ1-1, with D hard to call. Looked up from germline, CDR1 is SGHTS and CDR2 is YDEGEE. Trimming took off 0 bases at V and 4 bases at J, with 4 bases between the two ends. There are 12 residues in the CDR3. In nucleotides, the CDR3 is TGTGCCAGCAGCTTGGTTGTCACTGAAGCTTTCTTT. Residues: CASSLVVTEAFF.

This chain joins TRBV7-9 and TRBJ2-1; either TRBD1 or TRBD2 may fit D (6 bases each). The V end lost 2 bases, the J end lost 3 bases, and 17 bases lay between the germline ends. Germline V CDR1 and CDR2: SEHNR, FQNEAQ (reference sequence). The CDR3 covers 17 residues. The CDR3 here is CASSLRGAGFYYNEQFF. For the CDR3, the DNA is TGTGCCAGCAGCTTAAGGGGGGCAGGGTTTTACTACAATGAGCAGTTCTTC.

The chain employs TRBV25-1 and TRBJ2-1; 9 bases are shared with TRBD2. The CDR3 runs to 14 residues. Germline V gene lookup returns CDR1 MGHDK and CDR2 SYGVNS. The J segment lost 4 bases and the V segment lost 4 bases, leaving 2 bases of the junction unmatched. CDR3 in DNA: TGTGCCAGCAGTGCTAGCGGGGATTACAATGAGCAGTTCTTC. It encodes CASSASGDYNEQFF.